This T cell receptor (beta chain) was sequenced during a study of blood T cell repertoires in COVID-19. Study-level background: Sample material is recorded as cDNA or gDNA derived from T cells, B-cell-depleted T cells, or PBMCs.

TCRdb's copy holds only in-frame clones and misses some; the assay was immunoSEQ multiplex PCR. The top ten hold almost 8.5% of the sample, which has 110,000 or so clones, about 88% seen once. With 5 bases removed from V and 3 bases from J, the gap between germline ends came to 10 bases. This CDR3 region has 14 residues. Germline V gives CDR1 SGHVS, CDR2 FQNEAQ. The origin of this receptor is a woman between 65 and 79 years old who had recovered from COVID-19. This chain uses TRBV7-8 with TRBJ2-2; possible D gene TRBD2, 6 bases. Sequenced material: peripheral blood. CDR3 DNA: TGTGCCAGCAGCCGGGACTCTTACACCGGGGAGCTGTTTTTT. Translating it yields CASSRDSYTGELFF.